The source of this T cell receptor (beta chain) is a study of OX40 agonist ivuxolimab in advanced cancers. Profiling relied on immunoSEQ multiplex PCR, and the TCRdb table lists in-frame clones only, not all of them. The sample lists about 68,000 clones; approximately 80% were seen once. V was pared by 6 bases and J by 1 base, with 4 bases of the junction left unmatched. Germline V gives CDR1 SGHTA, CDR2 FQGNSA. The CDR3 runs 15 residues. Sequencing used CD4+ or CD8+ T cells sorted from blood, obtained in a trial of the OX40 agonist ivuxolimab. This TCR was recovered from an adult with an advanced solid tumor such as melanoma, head and neck, liver or kidney cancer. The V gene is TRBV7-2, the J gene TRBJ1-5; 9 nucleotides line up with TRBD1. The CDR3 coding sequence is TGTGCCAGCAGGGGACAGGGCGGGAGCAATCAGCCCCAGCATTTT. The encoded protein is CASRGQGGSNQPQHF.